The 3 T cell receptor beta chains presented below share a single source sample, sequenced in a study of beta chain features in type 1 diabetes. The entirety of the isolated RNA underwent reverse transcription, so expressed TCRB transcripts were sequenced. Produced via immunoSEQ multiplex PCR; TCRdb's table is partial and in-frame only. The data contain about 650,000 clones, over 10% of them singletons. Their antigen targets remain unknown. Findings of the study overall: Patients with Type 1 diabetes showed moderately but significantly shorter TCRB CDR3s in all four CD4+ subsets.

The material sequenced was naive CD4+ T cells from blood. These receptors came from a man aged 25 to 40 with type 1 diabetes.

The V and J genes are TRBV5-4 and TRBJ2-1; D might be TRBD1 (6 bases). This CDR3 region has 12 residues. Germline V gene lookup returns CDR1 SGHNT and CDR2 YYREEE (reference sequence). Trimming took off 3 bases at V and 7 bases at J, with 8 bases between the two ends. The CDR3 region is CASSWDKNEQFF. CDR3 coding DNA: TGTGCCAGCAGCTGGGACAAAAATGAGCAGTTCTTC.

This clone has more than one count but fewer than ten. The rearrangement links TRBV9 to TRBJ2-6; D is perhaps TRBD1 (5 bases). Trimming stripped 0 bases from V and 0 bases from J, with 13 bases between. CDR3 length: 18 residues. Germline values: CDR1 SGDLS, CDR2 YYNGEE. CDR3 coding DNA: TGTGCCAGCAGCGTAGCACAGGACCGATTCTCTGGGGCCAACGTCCTGACTTTC. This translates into CASSVAQDRFSGANVLTF.

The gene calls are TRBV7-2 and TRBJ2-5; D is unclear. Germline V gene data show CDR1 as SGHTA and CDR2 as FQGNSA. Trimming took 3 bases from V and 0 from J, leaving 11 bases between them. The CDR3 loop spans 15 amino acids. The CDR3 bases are TGTGCCAGCAGCTTCGACGGGTATAACCAAGAGACCCAGTACTTC. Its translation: CASSFDGYNQETQYF. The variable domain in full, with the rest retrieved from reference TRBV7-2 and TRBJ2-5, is GAGVSQSPSNKVTEKGKDVELRCDPISGHTALYWYRQSLGQGLEFLIYFQGNSAPDKSGLPSDRFSAERTGGSVSTLTIQRTQQEDSAVYLCASSFDGYNQETQYFGPGTRLLVL.